What follows are 23 T cell receptor beta chains derived from one specimen sequenced in a study of T cells in Graves' hyperthyroidism and ophthalmopathy. What was amplified from RNA transcripts were TCR beta CDR3 regions. HTBI primers were the set used in a first-round RT-PCR of the TCR CDR3. MiXCR, applied by TCRdb to the multiplex PCR reads, yields one record per CDR3 protein. In the table there are 250,000 or so distinct CDR3 sequences, 12% to 15% of which are singletons. The sequenced material came from blood. The source of these receptors is a woman in her 50s with Graves' hyperthyroidism that later progressed to Graves' ophthalmopathy.

This clonotype turned up a few times. The V call is TRBV28, the J call TRBJ2-3; TRBD2 might be the D (6 bases). The CDR3 contains 13 residues. Germline V CDR1 and CDR2: MDHEN, SYDVKM. The V and J ends lost 7 bases and 0 bases respectively, with 8 bases between them. CDR3 region: CASTGTSTDTQYF. The CDR3 coding sequence is TGTGCCAGCACCGGGACTAGCACAGATACGCAGTATTTT.

This clonotype was recorded at least ten times. The V gene is TRBV28, the J gene TRBJ2-7; TRBD2 might be the D (5 bases). This CDR3 has 14 amino acids. The V gene lost 8 bases and the J gene lost 3 bases, with 17 bases spanning the gap. The germline CDR1 and CDR2 sequences are MDHEN and SYDVKM. CDR3 nucleotide sequence: TGTGCCAGCGGGCCCGAGGGAGCCTACTACGAGCAGTACTTC. This gives the protein CASGPEGAYYEQYF.

This clonotype was counted ten times or more. The chain links TRBV7-9 to TRBJ2-7, with D hard to call. Germline V gene sequence: CDR1 SEHNR, CDR2 FQNEAQ (reference sequence). The CDR3 length is 12 residues. Between the trimmed V and J ends, which lost 5 bases and 5 bases, there was a span of 10 bases. CDR3: CASSPAPHEQYF. The CDR3 region has the DNA TGTGCCAGCAGCCCGGCCCCCCACGAGCAGTACTTC. Supplemented by reference TRBV7-9 and TRBJ2-7, the full variable domain reads DTGVSQNPRHKITKRGQNVTFRCDPISEHNRLYWYRQTLGQGPEFLTYFQNEAQLEKSRLLSDRFSAERPKGSFSTLEIQRTEQGDSAMYLCASSPAPHEQYFGPGTRLTVT.

The rearrangement links TRBV15 to TRBJ2-2; 9 bases are a match to TRBD2. The trim removed 0 bases at V and 6 bases at J, leaving 8 bases unmatched. The CDR3 consists of 17 residues. Germline CDR1 reads LNHNV; CDR2 reads YYDKDF (reference sequence). CDR3 in DNA: TGTGCCACCAGCAGAGATCTTGGCGGGACTAGCTCCGGGGAGCTGTTTTTT. Its translation is CATSRDLGGTSSGELFF.

This clonotype was detected a few times. This rearrangement joins TRBV7-9 to TRBJ1-6; unclear D gene. The CDR3 length is 15 residues. Trimming shortened V by 0 bases and J by 7 bases, and 10 bases separated the two germline ends. Germline CDR1 SEHNR, CDR2 FQNEAQ (reference sequence). The CDR3: CASSLAERENSPLHF. CDR3 bases: TGTGCCAGCAGCTTAGCAGAAAGAGAGAATTCACCCCTCCACTTT.

This clonotype was counted a few times. The V gene is TRBV5-1, the J gene TRBJ1-3, with D perhaps TRBD1 (5 bases). The germline V and J ends were trimmed by 4 bases and 2 bases, with 13 bases remaining between them. Germline CDR1 reads SGHRS; CDR2 reads YFSETQ. CDR3 length: 15 amino acids. CDR3 DNA sequence: TGCGCCAGCAGCCCGGGACGGGTCGCTGGAAACACCATATATTTT. Its protein product is CASSPGRVAGNTIYF.

The chain is built from TRBV20-1 and TRBJ2-2, with 12 bases that match TRBD2. Trimming at V came to 0 bases and at J to 3 bases, leaving 8 bases not matched to a gene. The CDR3 length is 18 residues. Germline CDR1 reads DFQATT; CDR2 reads SNEGSKA (reference sequence). The CDR3 DNA reads TGCAGTGCTAGAGATCTCACTAGCGGGAGGCCCTACACCGGGGAGCTGTTTTTT. Amino acid sequence: CSARDLTSGRPYTGELFF.

The chain carries TRBV9 and TRBJ2-1, with D tentatively TRBD1 (6 bases). The CDR3 totals 16 residues. Trimming shortened V by 1 base and J by 5 bases, and 16 bases separated the two germline ends. The V gene's germline CDR1 is SGDLS and CDR2 YYNGEE. CDR3 amino acids: CASSVTLLDRNNEQFF. CDR3 coding DNA: TGTGCCAGCAGCGTAACTCTACTTGACAGGAACAATGAGCAGTTCTTC.

This clonotype was found many times. The V gene is TRBV20-1, the J gene TRBJ2-5; no clear D. Germline CDR1 DFQATT, CDR2 SNEGSKA (reference sequence). This CDR3 is 14 amino acids long. Trimming stripped 1 base from V and 2 bases from J, with 11 bases between. The CDR3 reads CSARASGLQETQYF. Here the CDR3 DNA reads TGCAGTGCTAGAGCTTCTGGTTTACAAGAGACCCAGTACTTC.

At least ten counts were recorded for this clonotype. V is TRBV10-3 and J is TRBJ2-7, with 7 bases fitting TRBD2. The V gene end was trimmed by 2 bases and the J gene end by 1 base; junction bases not matched to a gene: 8. Germline V CDR1 and CDR2: ENHRY, SYGVKD. This CDR3 is 16 amino acids long. The CDR3 region is CAISERGTTTSYEQYF. The DNA of the CDR3 is TGTGCCATCAGTGAGCGAGGGACTACCACGTCCTACGAGCAGTACTTC.

This chain uses TRBV6-6 with TRBJ2-4, with D tentatively TRBD2 (5 bases). CDR1 is MNHNY and CDR2 is SVGAGI in the germline V gene (reference sequence). With 0 bases removed from V and 3 bases from J, the gap between germline ends came to 9 bases. The CDR3 sequence is 15 residues long. CDR3 amino acids: CASSYSTKVKNIQYF. The CDR3 coding sequence is TGTGCCAGCAGTTACTCGACTAAAGTCAAAAACATTCAGTACTTC.

This clonotype was counted at least ten times. The chain couples TRBV2 to TRBJ2-3; TRBD2 aligns across 9 bases. There are 16 residues in the CDR3. Trimming removed 4 bases from V and 1 base from J; junction bases left unmatched: 6. The germline V gene encodes CDR1 SNHLY and CDR2 FYNNEI. The CDR3 is CASSGRRTSGTDTQYF. CDR3 sequence (DNA): TGTGCCAGCAGTGGGAGGCGGACTAGCGGCACAGATACGCAGTATTTT.

This clonotype was seen at least ten times. The chain combines TRBV11-2 with TRBJ2-3, with D perhaps TRBD1 or TRBD2 (5 bases each). Germline assignment: CDR1 SGHAT and CDR2 FQNNGV. V was cut by 5 bases and J by 4 bases, with 19 bases left in between. The CDR3 has 16 residues. DNA of the CDR3: TGTGCCAGCAGCCGATCCCGGGGCGCATCCGCAGATACGCAGTATTTT. This gives the protein CASSRSRGASADTQYF.

This clonotype occurred many times. The DNA is left out, because the CDR3 cannot be placed on it with certainty; the CDR3 is given as TCRdb lists it. V gene TRBV28 combines with J gene TRBJ2-7. CDR1 MDHEN and CDR2 SYDVKM come from the germline V gene. The CDR3 has 14 amino acids, counting both end residues. The CDR3 here is CASSSSTLSHEQYF.

This clonotype was recorded many times. The CDR3 nucleotides read TGTGCCAGCAGTGAAATTAGGAACAGGGTTAATCAGCCCCAGCATTTT. Translating it yields CASSEIRNRVNQPQHF. The rearrangement links TRBV6-1 to TRBJ1-5; D may be TRBD1 (6 bases). Germline V gives CDR1 MNHNS, CDR2 SASEGT. V was cut by 2 bases and J by 4 bases, with 15 bases left in between. The length of the CDR3 is 16 residues.

At least ten counts were recorded for this clonotype. The J gene is TRBJ1-4, the V gene TRBV10-3; possible D gene TRBD1, 6 bases. CDR1 is ENHRY and CDR2 is SYGVKD in the germline V gene. The CDR3 contains 13 residues. V shed 4 bases and J shed 8 bases, with 11 bases lying between them. Here the CDR3 reads CAISAGAEEKLFF. In DNA form, the CDR3 reads TGTGCCATCAGTGCAGGGGCGGAGGAAAAACTGTTTTTT.

This clonotype has a count of ten or more. This rearrangement joins TRBV7-9 to TRBJ2-3; 10 bases are shared with TRBD2. Losses at the gene ends were 6 bases for V and 6 bases for J; bases not matched to a gene: 9. Germline CDR1 SEHNR, CDR2 FQNEAQ (reference sequence). This CDR3 has 15 amino acids. CDR3 in amino acids: CASRSLAGELDTQYF. Here the CDR3 DNA reads TGTGCCAGCAGGTCCCTAGCGGGAGAATTGGATACGCAGTATTTT.

J is TRBJ1-1 and V is TRBV18; 7 bases map to TRBD1. Trimming at V came to 3 bases and at J to 3 bases, leaving 7 bases not matched to a gene. Germline CDR1 and CDR2: KGHSH and LQKENI. The CDR3 covers 15 residues. The CDR3 bases are TGTGCCAGCTCACCTCCGGAGGGGGCCTACACTGAAGCTTTCTTT. Its translation is CASSPPEGAYTEAFF.

Note on this clonotype: A much larger clonotype is one base distant, so this may be a read error. J is TRBJ1-5 and V is TRBV3-1; D is unresolved. Germline lookup yields CDR1 LGHDT and CDR2 YNNKEL (reference sequence). Trimming removed 0 bases at V and 9 bases at J, with 12 bases between. The CDR3 consists of 14 residues. CDR3 sequence reads: CASSQDLWYRPQHF. CDR3 nucleotides: TGTGCCAGCAGCCAAGATCTCTGGTATCGGCCCCAGCATTTT.

The CDR3, as DNA: TGTGCCAGCAGCAGACTAGAGGAGACCCAGTACTTC. Its translation is CASSRLEETQYF. The genes are TRBV6-1 and TRBJ2-5; tentatively, D is TRBD2 (6 bases). Germline loops: CDR1 MNHNS, CDR2 SASEGT. Trimming took off 6 bases at V and 5 bases at J, with 10 bases between the two ends. The CDR3 extends over 12 amino acids.

This clonotype appeared many times. The V gene is TRBV7-8, the J gene TRBJ2-5; 9 bases fit TRBD1. V lost 5 bases, J lost 11 bases, and 3 bases stayed unmatched. The CDR3 extends over 11 amino acids. CDR1 is SGHVS and CDR2 is FQNEAQ in the germline V gene. As DNA, the CDR3 is TGTGCCAGCAGCCAGGACAGGGGACAGTACTTC. It translates to CASSQDRGQYF.

In this sample, this clonotype turned up many times. This chain links TRBV3-1 with TRBJ2-7, with 14 positions matching TRBD2. Germline trimming cut 5 bases from V and 2 bases from J; bases unmatched to any gene: 8. This CDR3 is built from 17 residues. Per the germline V gene, CDR1 is LGHDT and CDR2 is YNNKEL (reference sequence). The DNA for the CDR3 is TGTGCCAGCAGCTCGGGACTAGCGGGGGCTTACGCCTACGAGCAGTACTTC. Translation gives CASSSGLAGAYAYEQYF.

The V and J genes are TRBV10-3 and TRBJ1-1; 7 bases agree with TRBD1. The germline V gene encodes CDR1 ENHRY and CDR2 SYGVKD. The length of the CDR3 is 14 residues. V lost 6 bases to trimming and J lost 1 base; unmatched junction nucleotides: 5. The CDR3 reads CAIRGQSGNTEAFF. DNA for the CDR3: TGTGCCATCAGGGGACAGAGCGGGAACACTGAAGCTTTCTTT.